These 8 T cell receptor beta chains were all obtained from the same sample, sequenced in a study of shared clonotypes between healthy human individuals. Generated by immunoSEQ multiplex PCR, the TCRdb table keeps only in-frame clones and is missing some. The sample contains about 2.4 million clones, roughly 93% of which appear only once. Sequencing used naive CD4+ T cells from PBMCs. The sample's subset: CD45RA+ positively selected. The receptor set was obtained from a man younger than 35 in good health. Some clones in this sample may be carry-over from other donors' samples.

The gene calls are TRBV5-6 and TRBJ2-3; D may be TRBD2 (6 bases). V was cut by 1 base and J by 5 bases, with 17 bases left in between. The CDR3 length is 16 residues. Per germline, CDR1 SGHDT and CDR2 YYEEEE. CDR3 loop: CASSLWGRFRGDTQYF. The CDR3 bases are TGTGCCAGCAGCTTGTGGGGGAGGTTCCGGGGAGATACGCAGTATTTT. Full variable domain (outside the CDR3, taken from reference TRBV5-6 and TRBJ2-3): DAGVTQSPTHLIKTRGQQVTLRCSPKSGHDTVSWYQQALGQGPQFIFQYYEEEERQRGNFPDRFSGHQFPNYSSELNVNALLLGDSALYLCASSLWGRFRGDTQYFGPGTRLTVL.

The chain couples TRBV5-1 to TRBJ1-4; 7 bases are shared with TRBD1. The CDR3 runs 15 residues. The germline CDR1 and CDR2 sequences are SGHRS and YFSETQ. V lost 0 bases to trimming and J lost 10 bases; unmatched junction nucleotides: 9. The DNA of the CDR3 is TGCGCCAGCAGCTTGGCCGACCAGGGGGAGGGAAAACTGTTTTTT. Translated: CASSLADQGEGKLFF.

The chain links TRBV10-2 to TRBJ2-7, with D perhaps TRBD1 (5 bases). V was trimmed by 4 bases and J by 7 bases, leaving 14 bases between them. CDR1 is WSHSY and CDR2 is SAAADI in the germline V gene. There are 13 residues in the CDR3. The CDR3 reads CASSAEQAYEQYF. In nucleotides, the CDR3 is TGCGCCAGCAGTGCGGAACAGGCGTATGAGCAGTACTTC.

The chain recombines TRBV18 with TRBJ1-2; D not resolved. CDR3 length equals 14 residues. Deletions cut 4 bases from V and 3 bases from J, with 12 bases between. CDR1 is KGHSH, CDR2 LQKENI, per germline. The DNA for the CDR3 is TGTGCCAGCTCACTGTGGACGGGAGACTATGGCTACACCTTC. Its translation is CASSLWTGDYGYTF.

The V call is TRBV2, the J call TRBJ1-4, with D possibly TRBD1 on 5 matching bases. This CDR3 comprises 13 residues. The germline gives CDR1 SNHLY, CDR2 FYNNEI. The V gene lost 6 bases and the J gene lost 3 bases, with 8 bases spanning the gap. DNA for the CDR3: TGTGCCAGCAGGGGGCACGCTAATGAAAAACTGTTTTTT. Amino acid sequence: CASRGHANEKLFF.

The genes are TRBV7-9 and TRBJ2-7; D might be TRBD1 or TRBD2, each matching 6 bases. Germline V gene data show CDR1 as SEHNR and CDR2 as FQNEAQ (reference sequence). V lost 5 bases, J lost 2 bases, and 28 bases lay in between. The CDR3 totals 19 residues. The CDR3 sequence: CASSIRGVGTIQATYEQYF. The CDR3 coding sequence is TGTGCCAGCAGCATTAGGGGGGTAGGGACAATCCAGGCCACCTACGAGCAGTACTTC.

The CDR3 nucleotides read TGTGCCAGCGGTGGGGGCCTAGCGGGAGGCTACAATGAGCAGTTCTTC. Encoded protein: CASGGGLAGGYNEQFF. V is TRBV25-1 and J is TRBJ2-1; TRBD2 aligns across 11 bases. The J segment lost 3 bases and the V segment lost 8 bases, leaving 9 bases of the junction unmatched. Germline loops: CDR1 MGHDK, CDR2 SYGVNS. This CDR3 is built from 16 residues.

This chain uses TRBV2 with TRBJ2-4, with D perhaps TRBD2 (5 bases). Trimming pared 4 bases from V and 6 bases from J, leaving 16 bases between. Germline CDR1 SNHLY, CDR2 FYNNEI. The CDR3 is 15 residues long. CDR3: CASSVGATLGNIQYF. The CDR3 DNA reads TGTGCCAGCAGTGTGGGAGCTACTCTAGGAAACATTCAGTACTTC.